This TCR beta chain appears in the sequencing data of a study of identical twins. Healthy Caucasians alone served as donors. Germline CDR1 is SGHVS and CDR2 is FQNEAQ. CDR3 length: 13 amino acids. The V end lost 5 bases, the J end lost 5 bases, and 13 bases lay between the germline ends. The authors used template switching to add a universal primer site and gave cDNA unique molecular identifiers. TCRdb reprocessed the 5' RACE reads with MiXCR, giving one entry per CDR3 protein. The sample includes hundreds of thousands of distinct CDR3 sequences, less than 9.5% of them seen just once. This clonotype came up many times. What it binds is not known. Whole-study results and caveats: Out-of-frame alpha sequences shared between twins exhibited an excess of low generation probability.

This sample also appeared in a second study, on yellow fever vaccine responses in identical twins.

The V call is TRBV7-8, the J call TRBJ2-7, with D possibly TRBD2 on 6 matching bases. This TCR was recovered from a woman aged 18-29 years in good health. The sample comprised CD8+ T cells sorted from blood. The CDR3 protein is CASSLRERHEQYF. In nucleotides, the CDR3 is TGTGCCAGCAGCCTCCGGGAGCGTCACGAGCAGTACTTC.